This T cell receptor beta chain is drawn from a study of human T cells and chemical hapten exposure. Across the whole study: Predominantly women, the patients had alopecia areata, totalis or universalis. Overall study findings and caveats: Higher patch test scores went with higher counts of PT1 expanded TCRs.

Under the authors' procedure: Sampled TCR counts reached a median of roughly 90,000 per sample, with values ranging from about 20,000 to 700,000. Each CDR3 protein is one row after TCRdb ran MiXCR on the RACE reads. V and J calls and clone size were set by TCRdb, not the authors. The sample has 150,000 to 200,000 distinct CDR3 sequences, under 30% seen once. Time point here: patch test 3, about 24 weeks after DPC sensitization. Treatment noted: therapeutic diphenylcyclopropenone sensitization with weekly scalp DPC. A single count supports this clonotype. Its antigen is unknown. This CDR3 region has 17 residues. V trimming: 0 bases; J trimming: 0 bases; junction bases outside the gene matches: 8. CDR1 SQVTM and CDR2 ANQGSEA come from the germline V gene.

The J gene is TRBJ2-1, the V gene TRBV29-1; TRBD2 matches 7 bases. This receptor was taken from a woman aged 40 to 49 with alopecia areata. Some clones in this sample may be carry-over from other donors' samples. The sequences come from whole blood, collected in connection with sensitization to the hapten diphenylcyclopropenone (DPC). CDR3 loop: CSVEDRWRGSSYNEQFF. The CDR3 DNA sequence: TGCAGCGTTGAAGATAGGTGGCGGGGGAGCTCCTACAATGAGCAGTTCTTC.